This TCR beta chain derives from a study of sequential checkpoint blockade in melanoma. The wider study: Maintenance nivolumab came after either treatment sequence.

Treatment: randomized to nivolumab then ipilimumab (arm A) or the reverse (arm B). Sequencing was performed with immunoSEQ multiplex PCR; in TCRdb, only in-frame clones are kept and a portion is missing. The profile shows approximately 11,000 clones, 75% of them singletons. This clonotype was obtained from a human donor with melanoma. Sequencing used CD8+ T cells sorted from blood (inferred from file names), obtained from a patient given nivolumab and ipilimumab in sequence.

The CDR3 sequence: CASSLIVSGGPNNEQFF. In DNA form, the CDR3 reads TGTGCCAGCAGCTTAATAGTTTCGGGAGGGCCCAACAATGAGCAGTTCTTC. The V call is TRBV7-3, the J call TRBJ2-1, with TRBD2 identical over 8 bases. The J segment lost 5 bases and the V segment lost 1 base, leaving 10 bases of the junction unmatched. Germline CDR1 and CDR2: SGHTA and FQGTGA. This CDR3 is 17 amino acids long.